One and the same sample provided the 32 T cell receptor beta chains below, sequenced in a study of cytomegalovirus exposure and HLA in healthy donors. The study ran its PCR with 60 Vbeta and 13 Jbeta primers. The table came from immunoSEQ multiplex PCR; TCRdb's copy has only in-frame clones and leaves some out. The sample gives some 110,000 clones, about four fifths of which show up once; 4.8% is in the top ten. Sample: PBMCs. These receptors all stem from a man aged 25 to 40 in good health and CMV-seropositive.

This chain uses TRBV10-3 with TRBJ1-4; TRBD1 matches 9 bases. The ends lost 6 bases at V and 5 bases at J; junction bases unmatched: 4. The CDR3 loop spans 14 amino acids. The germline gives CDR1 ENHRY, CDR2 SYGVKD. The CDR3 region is CAIRRDRENEKLFF. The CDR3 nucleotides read TGTGCCATCAGAAGGGACAGGGAGAATGAAAAACTGTTTTTT.

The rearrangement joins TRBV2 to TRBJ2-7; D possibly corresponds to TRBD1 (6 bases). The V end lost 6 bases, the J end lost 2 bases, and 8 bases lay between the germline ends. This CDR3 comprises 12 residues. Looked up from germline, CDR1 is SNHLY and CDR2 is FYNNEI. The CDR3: CASSRDTYEQYF. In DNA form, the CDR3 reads TGTGCCAGCAGCCGGGACACCTACGAGCAGTACTTC.

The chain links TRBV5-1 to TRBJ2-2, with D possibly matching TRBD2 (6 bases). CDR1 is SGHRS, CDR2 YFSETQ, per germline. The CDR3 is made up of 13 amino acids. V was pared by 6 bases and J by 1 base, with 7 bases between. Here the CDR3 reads CASTRENTGELFF. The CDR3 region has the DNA TGCGCCAGCACGCGGGAGAACACCGGGGAGCTGTTTTTT.

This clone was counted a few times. Written as DNA, the CDR3 is TGTGCCAGCAGCTTGAGATTGGGTCAGAGGTCTGGGGCCAACGTCCTGACTTTC. Its translation: CASSLRLGQRSGANVLTF. The chain links TRBV5-6 to TRBJ2-6, with unresolved D. This CDR3 contains 18 residues. The germline V gene has CDR1 SGHDT and CDR2 YYEEEE. The germline V and J ends were trimmed by 1 base and 1 base, with 15 bases remaining between them.

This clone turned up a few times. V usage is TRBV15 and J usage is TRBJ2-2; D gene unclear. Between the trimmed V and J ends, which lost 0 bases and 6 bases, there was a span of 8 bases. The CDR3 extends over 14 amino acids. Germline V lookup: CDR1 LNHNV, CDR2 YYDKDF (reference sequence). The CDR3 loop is CATSRDRSAGELFF. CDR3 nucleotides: TGTGCCACCAGCAGAGATCGGAGCGCCGGGGAGCTGTTTTTT.

The CDR3 DNA follows: TGTGCCAGCAGCACCCAAGGACAGGTCGCTAAGCAGTACTTC. Encoded protein: CASSTQGQVAKQYF. The chain employs TRBV7-2 and TRBJ2-5, with 7 bases aligning to TRBD1. The germline V gene encodes CDR1 SGHTA and CDR2 FQGNSA. V shed 5 bases and J 11 bases; nucleotides not matched to a gene: 14. The length of the CDR3 is 14 residues.

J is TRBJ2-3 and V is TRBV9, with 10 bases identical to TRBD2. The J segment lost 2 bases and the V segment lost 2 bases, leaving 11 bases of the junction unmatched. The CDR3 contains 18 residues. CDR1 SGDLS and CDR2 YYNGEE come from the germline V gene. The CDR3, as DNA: TGTGCCAGCAGCGTGACCAGCGGGGGGGCTCAGGTCACAGATACGCAGTATTTT. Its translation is CASSVTSGGAQVTDTQYF. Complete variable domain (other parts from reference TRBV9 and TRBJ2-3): DSGVTQTPKHLITATGQRVTLRCSPRSGDLSVYWYQQSLDQGLQFLIQYYNGEERAKGNILERFSAQQFPDLHSELNLSSLELGDSALYFCASSVTSGGAQVTDTQYFGPGTRLTVL.

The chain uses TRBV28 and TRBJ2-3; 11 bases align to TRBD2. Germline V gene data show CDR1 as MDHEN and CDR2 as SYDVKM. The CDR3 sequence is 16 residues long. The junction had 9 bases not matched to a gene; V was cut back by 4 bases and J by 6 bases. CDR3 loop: CASSYKRLAGSDTQYF. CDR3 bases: TGTGCCAGCAGTTACAAGCGACTAGCGGGGTCCGATACGCAGTATTTT.

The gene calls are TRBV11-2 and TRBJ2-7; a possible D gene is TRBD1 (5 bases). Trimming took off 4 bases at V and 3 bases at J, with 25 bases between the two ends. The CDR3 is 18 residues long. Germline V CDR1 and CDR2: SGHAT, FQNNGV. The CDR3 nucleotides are TGTGCCAGCAGCTCCCTGCCTACCATGCAGGGTAAGTTCTACGAGCAGTACTTC. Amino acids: CASSSLPTMQGKFYEQYF.

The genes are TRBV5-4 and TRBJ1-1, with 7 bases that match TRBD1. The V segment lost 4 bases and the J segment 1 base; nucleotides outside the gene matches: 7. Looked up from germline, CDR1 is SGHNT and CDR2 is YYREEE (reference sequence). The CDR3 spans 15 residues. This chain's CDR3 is CASSRQGDTNTEAFF. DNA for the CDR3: TGTGCCAGCAGCCGACAGGGCGATACGAACACTGAAGCTTTCTTT.

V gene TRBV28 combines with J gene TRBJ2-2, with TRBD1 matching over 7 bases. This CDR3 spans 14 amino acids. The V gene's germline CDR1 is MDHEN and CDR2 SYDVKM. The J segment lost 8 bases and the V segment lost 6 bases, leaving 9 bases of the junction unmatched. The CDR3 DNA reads TGTGCCAGCAGAACAGGGGCCAACGGTGGGGAGCTGTTTTTT. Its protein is CASRTGANGGELFF.

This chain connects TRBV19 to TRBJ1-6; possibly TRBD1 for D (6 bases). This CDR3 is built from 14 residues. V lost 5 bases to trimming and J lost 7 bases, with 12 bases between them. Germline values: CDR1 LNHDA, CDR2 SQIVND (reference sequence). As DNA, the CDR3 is TGTGCCAGTAGTCGGCCGGACAGAAATTCACCCCTCCACTTT. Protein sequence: CASSRPDRNSPLHF.

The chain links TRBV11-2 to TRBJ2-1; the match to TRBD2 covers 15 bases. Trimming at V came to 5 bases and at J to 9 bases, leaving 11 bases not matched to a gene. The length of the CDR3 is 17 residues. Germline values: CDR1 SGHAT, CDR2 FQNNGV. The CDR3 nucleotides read TGTGCCAGCAGCCAACCTGGACTAGCGGGGGGGAAGGGTGAGCAGTTCTTC. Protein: CASSQPGLAGGKGEQFF.

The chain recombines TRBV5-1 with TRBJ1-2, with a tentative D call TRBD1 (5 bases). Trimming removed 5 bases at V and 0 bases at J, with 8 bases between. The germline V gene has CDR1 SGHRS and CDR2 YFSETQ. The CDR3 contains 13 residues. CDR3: CASRTDPNYGYTF. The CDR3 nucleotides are TGCGCCAGCAGGACAGATCCTAACTATGGCTACACCTTC.

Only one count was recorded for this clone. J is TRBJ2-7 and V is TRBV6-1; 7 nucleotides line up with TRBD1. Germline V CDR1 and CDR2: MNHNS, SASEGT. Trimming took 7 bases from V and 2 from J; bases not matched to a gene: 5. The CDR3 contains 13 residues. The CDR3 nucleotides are TGTGCCAGCAAAGAGACAGGGACCTACGAGCAGTACTTC. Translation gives CASKETGTYEQYF.

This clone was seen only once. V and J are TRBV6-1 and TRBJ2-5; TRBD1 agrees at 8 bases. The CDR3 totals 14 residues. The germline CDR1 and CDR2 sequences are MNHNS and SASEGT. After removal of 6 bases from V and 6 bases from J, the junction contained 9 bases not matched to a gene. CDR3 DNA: TGTGCCAGCAGGCTAACAGGGGGTCAGAAGACCCAGTACTTC. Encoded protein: CASRLTGGQKTQYF.

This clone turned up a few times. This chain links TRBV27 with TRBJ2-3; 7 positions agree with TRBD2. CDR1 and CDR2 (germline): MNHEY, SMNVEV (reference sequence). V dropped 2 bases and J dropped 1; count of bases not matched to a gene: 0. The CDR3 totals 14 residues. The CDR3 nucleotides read TGTGCCAGCAGTTTAAGCGGGGGCACAGATACGCAGTATTTT. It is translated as CASSLSGGTDTQYF.

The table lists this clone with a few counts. The CDR3 sequence is CASMRGDGYTF. The CDR3 bases are TGTGCCAGCATGCGGGGGGATGGCTACACCTTC. The chain links TRBV6-5 to TRBJ1-2; D possibly corresponds to TRBD1 (5 bases). Trimming cost V 7 bases and J 6 bases, with 9 bases left between them. CDR1 MNHEY and CDR2 SVGAGI come from the germline V gene. The CDR3 loop spans 11 amino acids.

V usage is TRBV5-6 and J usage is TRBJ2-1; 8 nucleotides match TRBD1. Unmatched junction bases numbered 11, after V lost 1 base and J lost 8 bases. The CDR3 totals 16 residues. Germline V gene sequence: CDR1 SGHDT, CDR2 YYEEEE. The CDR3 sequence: CASSLYVQGADDEQFF. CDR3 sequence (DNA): TGTGCCAGCAGCTTGTACGTCCAGGGGGCCGACGATGAGCAGTTCTTC.

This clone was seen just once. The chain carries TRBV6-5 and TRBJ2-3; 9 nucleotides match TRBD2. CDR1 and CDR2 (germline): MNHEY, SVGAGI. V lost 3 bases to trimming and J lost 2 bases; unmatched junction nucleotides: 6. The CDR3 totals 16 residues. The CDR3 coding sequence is TGTGCCAGCAGTTATAGCGGCGGGGGGGCCACAGATACGCAGTATTTT. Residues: CASSYSGGGATDTQYF.

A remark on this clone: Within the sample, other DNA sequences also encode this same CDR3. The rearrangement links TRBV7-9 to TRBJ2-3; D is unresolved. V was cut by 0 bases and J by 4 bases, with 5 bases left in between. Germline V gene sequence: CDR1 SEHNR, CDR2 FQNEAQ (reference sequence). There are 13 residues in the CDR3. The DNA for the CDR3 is TGTGCCAGCAGCTTAGCCCGGGCAGATACGCAGTATTTT. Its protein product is CASSLARADTQYF.

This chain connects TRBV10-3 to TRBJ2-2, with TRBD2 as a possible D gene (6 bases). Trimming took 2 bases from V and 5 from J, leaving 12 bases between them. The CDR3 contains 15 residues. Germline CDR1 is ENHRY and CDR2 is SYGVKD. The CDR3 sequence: CAISEGGDLTGELFF. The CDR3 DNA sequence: TGTGCCATCAGTGAGGGAGGGGATTTAACCGGGGAGCTGTTTTTT.

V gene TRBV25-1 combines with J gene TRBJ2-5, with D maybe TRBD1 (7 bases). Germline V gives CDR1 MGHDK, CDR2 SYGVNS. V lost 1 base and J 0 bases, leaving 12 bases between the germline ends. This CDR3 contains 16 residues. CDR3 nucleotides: TGTGCCAGCAGTGAATTCAGGGGGGCCAACCAAGAGACCCAGTACTTC. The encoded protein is CASSEFRGANQETQYF.

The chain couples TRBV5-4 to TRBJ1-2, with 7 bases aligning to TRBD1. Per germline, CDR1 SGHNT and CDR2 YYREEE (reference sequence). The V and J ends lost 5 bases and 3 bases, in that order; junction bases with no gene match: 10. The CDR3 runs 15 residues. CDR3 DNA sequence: TGTGCCAGCAGTTATCCCCGGGACAGCGACTATGGCTACACCTTC. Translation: CASSYPRDSDYGYTF.

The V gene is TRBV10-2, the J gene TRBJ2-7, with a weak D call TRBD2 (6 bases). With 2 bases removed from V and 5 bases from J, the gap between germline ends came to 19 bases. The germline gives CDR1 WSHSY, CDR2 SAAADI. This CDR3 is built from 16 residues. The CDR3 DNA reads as TGCGCCAGCAGTGAGGATTTGTGGGCGGGAAAGGACGAGCAGTACTTC. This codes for CASSEDLWAGKDEQYF.

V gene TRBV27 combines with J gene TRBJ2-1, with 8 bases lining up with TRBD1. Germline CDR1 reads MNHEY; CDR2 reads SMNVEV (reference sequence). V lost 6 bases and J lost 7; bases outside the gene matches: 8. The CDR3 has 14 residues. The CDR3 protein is CASRGQVRRNEQFF. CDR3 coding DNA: TGTGCCAGCAGGGGACAGGTTCGAAGGAATGAGCAGTTCTTC.

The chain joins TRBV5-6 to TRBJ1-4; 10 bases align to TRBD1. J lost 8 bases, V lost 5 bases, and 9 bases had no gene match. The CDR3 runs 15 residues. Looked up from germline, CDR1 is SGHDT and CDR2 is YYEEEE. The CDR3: CASSGRQGAREKLFF. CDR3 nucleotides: TGTGCCAGCAGTGGCCGACAGGGGGCTCGAGAAAAACTGTTTTTT.

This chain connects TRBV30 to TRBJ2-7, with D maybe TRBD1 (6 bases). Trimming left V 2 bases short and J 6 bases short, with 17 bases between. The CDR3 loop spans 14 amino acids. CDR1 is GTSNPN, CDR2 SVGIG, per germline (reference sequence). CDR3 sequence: CAWSTLDRPGEQYF. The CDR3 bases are TGTGCCTGGAGTACACTCGACAGGCCGGGCGAGCAGTACTTC. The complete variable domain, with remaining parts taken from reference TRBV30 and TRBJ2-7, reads SQTIHQWPATLVQPVGSPLSLECTVEGTSNPNLYWYRQAAGRGLQLLFYSVGIGQISSEVPQNLSASRPQDRQFILSSKKLLLSDSGFYLCAWSTLDRPGEQYFGPGTRLTVT.

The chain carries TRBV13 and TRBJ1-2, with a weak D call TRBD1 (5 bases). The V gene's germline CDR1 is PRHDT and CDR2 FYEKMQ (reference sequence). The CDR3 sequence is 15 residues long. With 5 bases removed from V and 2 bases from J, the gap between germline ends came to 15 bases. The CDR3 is CASSTRGTANYGYTF. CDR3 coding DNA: TGTGCCAGCAGCACCCGCGGGACGGCCAACTATGGCTACACCTTC.

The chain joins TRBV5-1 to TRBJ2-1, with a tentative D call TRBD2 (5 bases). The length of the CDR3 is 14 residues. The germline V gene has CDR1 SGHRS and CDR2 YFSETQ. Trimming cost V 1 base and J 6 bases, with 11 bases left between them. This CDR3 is CASSLRLLRNEQFF. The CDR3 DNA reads TGCGCCAGCAGCTTGAGACTACTCCGCAATGAGCAGTTCTTC.

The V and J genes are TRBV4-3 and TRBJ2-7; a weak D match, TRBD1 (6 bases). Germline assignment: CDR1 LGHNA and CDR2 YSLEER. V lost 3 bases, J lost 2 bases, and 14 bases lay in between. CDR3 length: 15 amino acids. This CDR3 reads CASSQFETGPYEQYF. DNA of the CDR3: TGCGCCAGCAGCCAGTTTGAGACAGGACCCTACGAGCAGTACTTC.

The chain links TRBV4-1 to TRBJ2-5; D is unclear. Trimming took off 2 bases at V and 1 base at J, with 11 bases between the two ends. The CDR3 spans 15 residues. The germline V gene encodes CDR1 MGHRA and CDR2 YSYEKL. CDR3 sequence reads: CASSQPDGPQETQYF. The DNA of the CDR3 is TGCGCCAGCAGCCAACCGGATGGGCCCCAAGAGACCCAGTACTTC.